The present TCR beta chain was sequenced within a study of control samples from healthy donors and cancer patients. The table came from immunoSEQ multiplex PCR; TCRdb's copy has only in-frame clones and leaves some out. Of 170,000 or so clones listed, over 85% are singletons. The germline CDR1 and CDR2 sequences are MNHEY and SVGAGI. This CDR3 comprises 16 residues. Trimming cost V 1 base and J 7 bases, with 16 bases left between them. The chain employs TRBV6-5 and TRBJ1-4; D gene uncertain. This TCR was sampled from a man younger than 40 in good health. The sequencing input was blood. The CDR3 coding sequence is TGTGCCAGCAGTTACTTGACGGGAGCCGGTGGTGAAAAACTGTTTTTT. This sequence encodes CASSYLTGAGGEKLFF.